This T cell receptor (beta chain) comes out of a study of metastatic and nonmetastatic thyroid tumors. At the level of the study: Across blood and tumor or nodule tissue, repertoires from malignant and benign thyroid patients were compared with one another. Overall study results and limits: Significantly higher TCR beta diversity was reportedly seen in malignant thyroid tumors than benign nodules, in blood and tumor.

No treatment had been given to any patient before thyroid surgery. Original processing methods: The study took CDR3 differences across clinicopathological groups and made a distant-metastasis classifier for papillary thyroid cancer from them. TCRdb re-analyzed the PCR reads using MiXCR. TCRdb's processing, not the study's, gives the V and J calls here. This sample carries tens of thousands of clones, around 18% of them seen once, and the ten largest clones take around 15%. Deletions cut 1 base from V and 0 bases from J, with 8 bases between. The CDR3 loop spans 16 amino acids. Germline V gene lookup returns CDR1 SGHRS and CDR2 YFSETQ. Turning to this clone: Its target is unknown.

Specimen: tumor tissue. The chain links TRBV5-1 to TRBJ2-6, with unresolved D. This TCR came from a female donor with papillary thyroid cancer or a benign thyroid nodule (not recorded which). Some clones in this sample may be carry-over from other donors' samples. The CDR3 reads CASSLRAISGANVLTF. CDR3 nucleotides: TGCGCCAGCAGCTTGCGGGCAATCTCTGGGGCCAACGTCCTGACTTTC.